The 29 T cell receptor beta chains listed next were all sequenced from one sample in a study of T cells in Graves' hyperthyroidism and ophthalmopathy. Amplified regions were TCR beta CDR3 sequences from RNA transcripts. Researchers ran a first-round RT-PCR on the TCR CDR3 using the HTBI primer set. TCRdb called the multiplex PCR reads again in MiXCR, with one record for every CDR3 protein. The data show approximately 220,000 distinct CDR3 sequences, approximately 20% seen once. Sequencing was carried out using blood. These receptors all come from a man in his forties with Graves' hyperthyroidism.

This clonotype came up a few times. J is TRBJ1-6 and V is TRBV20-1; 8 bases map to TRBD1. CDR3 length: 18 amino acids. With V trimmed by 2 bases and J by 7 bases, 16 bases remained unmatched. CDR1 and CDR2 from the germline V gene are DFQATT and SNEGSKA (reference sequence). CDR3 region: CSARPTWPDRGENSPLHF. The CDR3 DNA sequence: TGCAGTGCTAGACCCACCTGGCCCGACAGGGGTGAAAATTCACCCCTCCACTTT.

This clonotype occurred a few times. V is TRBV6-2 or TRBV6-3 and J is TRBJ1-1; the D is unclear. Germline CDR1 reads MNHEY; CDR2 reads SVGEGT. Deletions cut 6 bases from V and 5 bases from J, with 25 bases between. The CDR3 consists of 17 residues. CDR3 in amino acids: CASSPNKDGSGVTEAFF. In DNA, the CDR3 is TGTGCCAGCAGCCCCAACAAAGATGGCAGCGGCGTTACTGAAGCTTTCTTT.

There are many counts of this clonotype. The CDR3 region is CASSYLEGAGGYTF. DNA for the CDR3: TGTGCCAGCAGCTACCTCGAGGGGGCTGGTGGCTACACCTTC. The chain links TRBV12-3 or TRBV12-4 to TRBJ1-2, with 7 nucleotides matching TRBD1. The junction had 11 bases not matched to a gene; V was cut back by 6 bases and J by 7 bases. The CDR3 length is 14 residues.

The sample holds many counts of this clonotype. This chain uses TRBV2 with TRBJ2-3; D is possibly TRBD1 (5 bases). The germline V and J ends were trimmed by 6 bases and 2 bases, with 15 bases remaining between them. This CDR3 has 15 amino acids. Per the germline V gene, CDR1 is SNHLY and CDR2 is FYNNEI. The CDR3 loop reads CASRRQSQHTDTQYF. The CDR3 coding sequence is TGTGCCAGCAGGAGACAGAGCCAGCACACAGATACGCAGTATTTT.

V is TRBV5-6 and J is TRBJ2-1; TRBD1 agrees at 10 bases. This CDR3 comprises 17 residues. J gave up 10 bases and V 0 bases, and 13 bases lay outside the gene matches. Germline CDR1 SGHDT, CDR2 YYEEEE. The CDR3 nucleotides are TGTGCCAGCAGCTTGGTGGGGGCGACAGGGGGCCGCATAGAGCAGTTCTTC. This gives the protein CASSLVGATGGRIEQFF.

V usage is TRBV7-9 and J usage is TRBJ1-1; 8 positions match TRBD1. The CDR3 runs to 15 residues. The V gene end was trimmed by 4 bases and the J gene end by 2 bases; junction bases not matched to a gene: 6. The germline V gene encodes CDR1 SEHNR and CDR2 FQNEAQ (reference sequence). CDR3 sequence: CASSSRDRPNTEAFF. The CDR3 bases are TGTGCCAGCAGCTCAAGGGACAGGCCCAACACTGAAGCTTTCTTT.

The rearrangement uses TRBV7-8 and TRBJ2-7, with 7 bases lining up with TRBD2. This CDR3 region has 15 residues. V dropped 0 bases and J dropped 4; count of bases not matched to a gene: 6. Germline CDR1 SGHVS, CDR2 FQNEAQ. CDR3: CASSLARGVIYEQYF. The CDR3 DNA reads as TGTGCCAGCAGCTTAGCACGGGGGGTCATATACGAGCAGTACTTC.

This clonotype has at least ten counts. The V and J genes are TRBV28 and TRBJ1-1; D uncertain. Trimming cost V 7 bases and J 1 base, with 10 bases left between them. Germline V lookup: CDR1 MDHEN, CDR2 SYDVKM. The CDR3 runs 13 residues. CDR3 sequence: CASTSRSNTEAFF. CDR3 nucleotides: TGTGCCAGCACCTCTAGGTCGAACACTGAAGCTTTCTTT.

This clonotype showed up many times. This chain uses TRBV20-1 with TRBJ1-2; D is uncertain. Trimming left V 6 bases short and J 2 bases short, with 19 bases between. The germline V gene encodes CDR1 DFQATT and CDR2 SNEGSKA (reference sequence). The CDR3 contains 15 residues. The CDR3 nucleotides read TGCAGTGCCTCGACCCGAGGAGAACTAAACTATGGCTACACCTTC. It translates to CSASTRGELNYGYTF.

The table lists this clonotype with a few counts. The chain uses TRBV11-2 and TRBJ2-3; 9 positions agree with TRBD1. CDR3 length: 14 residues. The junction had 2 bases not matched to a gene; V was cut back by 1 base and J by 6 bases. Looked up from germline, CDR1 is SGHAT and CDR2 is FQNNGV. This CDR3 is CASSLGDRVDTQYF. The CDR3 coding sequence is TGTGCCAGCAGCTTAGGGGACAGGGTGGATACGCAGTATTTT.

On this clonotype itself: A much larger clone differs from this one at a single base, so this may be a read error. This chain connects TRBV10-3 to TRBJ1-1; a possible D gene is TRBD1 (6 bases). CDR3 length: 13 amino acids. The V and J ends lost 5 bases and 4 bases respectively, with 11 bases between them. Germline V gene sequence: CDR1 ENHRY, CDR2 SYGVKD. The CDR3 DNA sequence: TGTGCCATCAGTTATTACAGGGCCACTGAAGCTTTCTTT. Its translation is CAISYYRATEAFF.

This clonotype was counted only a few times. The J gene is TRBJ2-3, the V gene TRBV9, with no clear D. Trimming took off 3 bases at V and 2 bases at J, with 10 bases between the two ends. The CDR3 covers 14 residues. Looked up from germline, CDR1 is SGDLS and CDR2 is YYNGEE. The CDR3 DNA is TGTGCCAGCAGCGAGGGCACAGCCACAGATACGCAGTATTTT. Translation: CASSEGTATDTQYF.

This clonotype was seen ten or more times. The J gene is TRBJ1-3, the V gene TRBV4-2, with unresolved D. The CDR3 loop spans 15 amino acids. Germline loops: CDR1 LGHNA, CDR2 YNFKEQ. V lost 6 bases to trimming and J lost 4 bases, with 16 bases between them. CDR3 amino acids: CASRPNEASGNTIYF. DNA of the CDR3: TGTGCCAGCAGACCGAATGAGGCCAGCGGAAACACCATATATTTT.

This clonotype came up many times. This chain links TRBV2 with TRBJ1-6; D possibly corresponds to TRBD1 (5 bases). The CDR3 covers 14 residues. Trimming cost V 3 bases and J 4 bases, with 7 bases left between them. CDR1 and CDR2 from the germline V gene are SNHLY and FYNNEI. As DNA, the CDR3 is TGTGCCAGCAGTGATGGACATTATAATTCACCCCTCCACTTT. Its protein product is CASSDGHYNSPLHF.

This chain connects TRBV7-2 to TRBJ1-5; D is undetermined. Trimming removed 5 bases from V and 4 bases from J, with 6 bases in between. Germline assignment: CDR1 SGHTA and CDR2 FQGNSA. The length of the CDR3 is 12 residues. CDR3 in amino acids: CASSRTNQPQHF. CDR3 DNA sequence: TGTGCCAGCAGCCGGACGAATCAGCCCCAGCATTTT.

In its sample, this clonotype was seen many times. The chain combines TRBV20-1 with TRBJ1-1, with a tentative D call TRBD1 (6 bases). The germline gives CDR1 DFQATT, CDR2 SNEGSKA (reference sequence). This CDR3 has 12 amino acids. With 6 bases removed from V and 1 base from J, the gap between germline ends came to 9 bases. The CDR3 loop is CSAIGGNTEAFF. The CDR3 DNA reads TGCAGTGCGATAGGGGGGAACACTGAAGCTTTCTTT.

Only a few counts were recorded for this clonotype. The chain is built from TRBV4-3 and TRBJ1-2; TRBD1 matches at 8 bases. Germline V lookup: CDR1 LGHNA, CDR2 YSLEER. The CDR3 runs 14 residues. The V and J ends lost 0 bases and 7 bases, in that order; junction bases with no gene match: 4. The CDR3, as DNA: TGCGCCAGCAGCCAAGATACAGGGGGGGGTGGCTACACCTTC. Protein sequence: CASSQDTGGGGYTF.

The rearrangement uses TRBV18 and TRBJ2-7; 9 bases agree with TRBD1. Per the germline V gene, CDR1 is KGHSH and CDR2 is LQKENI. V was pared by 4 bases and J by 6 bases, with 7 bases of the junction left unmatched. There are 14 residues in the CDR3. CDR3 sequence: CASSLGTGLLEQYF. The CDR3 bases are TGTGCCAGCTCACTTGGGACAGGGTTGCTCGAGCAGTACTTC.

This clonotype was detected ten times or more. The rearrangement uses TRBV6-6 and TRBJ2-3, with a tentative D call TRBD1 (6 bases). The CDR3 covers 15 residues. V was cut by 2 bases and J by 2 bases, with 11 bases left in between. Germline V gives CDR1 MNHNY, CDR2 SVGAGI (reference sequence). CDR3: CASSYHRDLTDTQYF. The DNA for the CDR3 is TGTGCCAGCAGTTACCACAGGGATCTCACAGATACGCAGTATTTT.

The sample holds many counts of this clonotype. The CDR3 DNA reads TGCAGTGCTAGCCCACGGACAGAGCCCAGGGAGACCCAGTACTTC. Encoded protein: CSASPRTEPRETQYF. The chain has TRBV20-1 and TRBJ2-5; D may be TRBD1 (6 bases). The germline V gene encodes CDR1 DFQATT and CDR2 SNEGSKA (reference sequence). The CDR3 contains 15 residues. Deletions cut 3 bases from V and 5 bases from J, with 19 bases between.

This clonotype was seen a few times. The chain couples TRBV5-5 to TRBJ1-3, with D hard to call. CDR1 and CDR2 (germline): SGHKS, YYEKEE (reference sequence). The length of the CDR3 is 15 residues. The V and J ends lost 2 bases and 0 bases respectively, with 9 bases between them. CDR3 coding DNA: TGTGCCAGCAGCTTAATGGGGATCTCTGGAAACACCATATATTTT. Protein: CASSLMGISGNTIYF.

This clonotype was seen ten or more times. The chain has TRBV3-1 and TRBJ2-7; 10 nucleotides line up with TRBD1. The length of the CDR3 is 14 residues. V shed 4 bases and J 5 bases; nucleotides not matched to a gene: 5. Per germline, CDR1 LGHDT and CDR2 YNNKEL (reference sequence). The CDR3 region is CASSPDRGHDEQYF. As DNA, the CDR3 is TGTGCCAGCAGCCCCGACAGGGGGCATGACGAGCAGTACTTC.

J is TRBJ2-2 and V is TRBV3-1; 7 nucleotides agree with TRBD2. V shed 0 bases and J 0 bases; nucleotides not matched to a gene: 10. Germline V lookup: CDR1 LGHDT, CDR2 YNNKEL (reference sequence). The CDR3 spans 19 residues. DNA of the CDR3: TGTGCCAGCAGCCAAGACGGACTAGGAAAGAACGCGAACACCGGGGAGCTGTTTTTT. It yields the protein CASSQDGLGKNANTGELFF.

The chain links TRBV18 to TRBJ1-1; D uncertain. Germline CDR1 is KGHSH and CDR2 is LQKENI. The ends were cut back, 5 bases at V and 3 bases at J, with 10 bases in the middle. The CDR3 runs to 13 residues. For the CDR3, the DNA is TGTGCCAGCTCATCCGCCGTGGACACTGAAGCTTTCTTT. This gives the protein CASSSAVDTEAFF.

The chain recombines TRBV6-2 or TRBV6-3 with TRBJ2-1; 11 bases align to TRBD2. Losses at the gene ends were 5 bases for V and 3 bases for J; bases not matched to a gene: 12. Looked up from germline, CDR1 is MNHEY and CDR2 is SVGEGT. This CDR3 region has 18 residues. The DNA of the CDR3 is TGTGCCAGCAGTCCTCGCCTTTTAGCGGGGGGGGTCTACAATGAGCAGTTCTTC. It encodes CASSPRLLAGGVYNEQFF.

Ten or more counts support this clonotype. The gene calls are TRBV7-9 and TRBJ1-1; D possibly corresponds to TRBD1 (5 bases). Trimming removed 2 bases at V and 5 bases at J, with 9 bases between. Germline V gene sequence: CDR1 SEHNR, CDR2 FQNEAQ (reference sequence). The CDR3 extends over 13 amino acids. CDR3 in amino acids: CASSLRQPTEAFF. CDR3 bases: TGTGCCAGCAGCTTAAGACAGCCAACTGAAGCTTTCTTT.

Many counts were recorded for this clonotype. The rearrangement uses TRBV7-2 and TRBJ1-5; TRBD1 aligns across 7 bases. Losses at the gene ends were 6 bases for V and 4 bases for J; bases not matched to a gene: 3. The CDR3 runs to 13 residues. Germline values: CDR1 SGHTA, CDR2 FQGNSA. The DNA of the CDR3 is TGTGCCAGCAGGTGGGACAGAAATCAGCCCCAGCATTTT. Residues: CASRWDRNQPQHF.

This clonotype came up once. The chain employs TRBV3-1 and TRBJ2-3; either TRBD1 or TRBD2 may fit D (5 bases each). CDR1 and CDR2 (germline): LGHDT, YNNKEL (reference sequence). The CDR3 loop spans 12 amino acids. The V and J ends lost 1 base and 14 bases respectively, with 13 bases between them. DNA for the CDR3: TGTGCCAGCAGCCAAGGGGACCGAGCCGGGTATTTT. Its protein is CASSQGDRAGYF.

In its sample, this clonotype was seen many times. The chain carries TRBV7-8 and TRBJ2-7; tentative D call: TRBD1 (6 bases). This CDR3 is built from 15 residues. Germline V gene sequence: CDR1 SGHVS, CDR2 FQNEAQ. V was shortened by 5 bases and J by 2 bases, with 16 bases between the two germline ends. The CDR3 reads CASSMPQGWAYEQYF. In DNA, the CDR3 is TGTGCCAGCAGCATGCCCCAGGGGTGGGCCTACGAGCAGTACTTC.